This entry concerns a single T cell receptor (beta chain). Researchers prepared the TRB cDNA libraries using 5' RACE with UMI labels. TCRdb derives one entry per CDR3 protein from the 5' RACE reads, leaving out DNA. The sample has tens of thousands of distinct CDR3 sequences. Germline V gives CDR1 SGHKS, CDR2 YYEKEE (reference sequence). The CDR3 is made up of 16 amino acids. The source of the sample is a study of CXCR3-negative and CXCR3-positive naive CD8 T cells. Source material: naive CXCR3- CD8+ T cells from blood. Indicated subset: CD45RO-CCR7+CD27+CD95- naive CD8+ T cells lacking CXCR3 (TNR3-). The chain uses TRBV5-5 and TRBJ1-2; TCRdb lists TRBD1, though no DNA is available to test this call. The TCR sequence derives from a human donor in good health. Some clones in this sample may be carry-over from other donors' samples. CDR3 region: CASSLGDSTIPYGYTF.